A selection of T cell receptor beta chains follows, all from one sample in a study of T cell repertoires in cytomegalovirus infection. MiXCR was run by TCRdb on the reads, yielding one entry per CDR3 protein. Here the sample spans over 250,000 distinct CDR3 sequences, roughly 23% being singletons. Sequences were obtained from PBMCs. Every receptor here comes from a human donor in good health (CMV status not recorded). Some clones in this sample may be carry-over from other donors' samples. Each CDR3 is given with its conserved first and last residue. The D gene is left open where the match is weak. Only part of the rows carry a size: once, few, many, or a class if the clone is expanded.

clone_size	d_call	v_call	j_call	cdr3_nt	cdr3_aa
.	.	TRBV5-4	TRBJ2-3	TGTGCCAGCAGCTTGAACCCATCCGCAGATACGCAGTATTTT	CASSLNPSADTQYF
once	TRBD1	TRBV9	TRBJ1-6	TGTGCCAGCAGCCCCAAGGGACAGGGTATTTCACCCCTCCACTTT	CASSPKGQGISPLHF
few	TRBD2	TRBV6-5	TRBJ2-2	TGTGCCAGCAACCTAGCGGGAGTTCCCGGGGAGCTGTTTTTT	CASNLAGVPGELFF
.	.	TRBV28	TRBJ2-5	TGTGCCAGCAGTCGCAGGGGGGCGAAACAAGAGACCCAGTACTTC	CASSRRGAKQETQYF
many	TRBD1	TRBV7-2	TRBJ1-5	TGTGCCAGCAGCATCCGGACAGGGCAGAATCAGCCCCAGCATTTT	CASSIRTGQNQPQHF
few	.	TRBV4-3	TRBJ1-3	TGCGCCAGCAGCCAAGGGTCAGGTGGTGGAAACACCATATATTTT	CASSQGSGGGNTIYF
.	.	TRBV7-2	TRBJ2-5	TGTGCCAGCAGCTTAGTGGTCACCCAAGAGACCCAGTACTTC	CASSLVVTQETQYF
few	.	TRBV29-1	TRBJ2-1	TGCAGCGCAAAGGGCAGTCCCTCCTACAATGAGCAGTTCTTC	CSAKGSPSYNEQFF
few	TRBD1	TRBV28	TRBJ1-1	TGTGCCAGCAGCCTGGGGACAGGGATGAACACTGAAGCTTTCTTT	CASSLGTGMNTEAFF
once	.	TRBV7-9	TRBJ2-5	TGTGCCAGCAGCTTAGTTGGATCCCCGACCCAGTACTTC	CASSLVGSPTQYF
.	TRBD1	TRBV20-1	TRBJ2-1	TGCAGTGCTAGAGGGTTCGGGACAGGCTACAATGAGCAGTTCTTC	CSARGFGTGYNEQFF
few	.	TRBV7-9	TRBJ1-1	TGTGCCAGCAGCCTAGGACTCTCCCTCGGGACTGAAGCTTTCTTT	CASSLGLSLGTEAFF
many	TRBD2	TRBV7-8	TRBJ2-1	TGTGCCAGCAGGATTAGCGGGAGCTCCTACAATGAGCAGTTCTTC	CASRISGSSYNEQFF
many	TRBD2	TRBV7-2	TRBJ2-1	TGTGCCAGCAGCTTAGCCTTGGCGGGAGGTGGTAATGAGCAGTTCTTC	CASSLALAGGGNEQFF
few	.	TRBV7-2	TRBJ1-1	TGTGCCAGCAGCGCGGACTTTCTTGAAGCTTTCTTT	CASSADFLEAFF
.	TRBD2	TRBV6-5	TRBJ2-1	TGTGCCAGCAGCCCAGTACTAGCGGGGGGATATCATGAGCAGTTCTTC	CASSPVLAGGYHEQFF
many	TRBD2	TRBV7-2	TRBJ2-7	TGTGCCAGCAGCTTGGGGACTAGCGGGACAGGATGGGAGCAGTACTTC	CASSLGTSGTGWEQYF
few	.	TRBV7-3	TRBJ2-4	TGTGCCAGCAGCTTAACGAGTGACAAGGAACAGTACTTC	CASSLTSDKEQYF
.	TRBD1	TRBV28	TRBJ2-4	TGTGCCAGCAGAGGACAGGGGGGGAACATTCAGTACTTC	CASRGQGGNIQYF
many	TRBD1	TRBV6-1	TRBJ1-2	TGTGCCAGCAGCCACCAAGGGACAGGGTTGTTTGGCTACACCTTC	CASSHQGTGLFGYTF
.	TRBD2	TRBV11-2	TRBJ2-7	TGTGCCAGCAGCCCAACGACTAGCAGCCCCTACGAGCAGTACTTC	CASSPTTSSPYEQYF
many	TRBD1	TRBV7-2	TRBJ2-7	TGTGCCAGCAGCTCCGGGTCCGGACAGGGGGCAAGAGACGAGCAGTACTTC	CASSSGSGQGARDEQYF
.	TRBD1	TRBV7-2	TRBJ2-4	TGTGCCAGCAGTTCCGACAGGGTACAAAACATTCAGTACTTC	CASSSDRVQNIQYF
.	.	TRBV28	TRBJ2-1	TGTGCCAGCAGTCCGAGTTACAGGGCCGTGGATGAGCAGTTCTTC	CASSPSYRAVDEQFF
.	.	TRBV5-1	TRBJ2-5	TGCGCCAGCAGCTTGGAAGGTTCGGAGACCCAGTACTTC	CASSLEGSETQYF
few	TRBD1	TRBV5-5	TRBJ1-5	TGTGCCAGCAGCAGGATTGACAGGGGAGGTAATCAGCCCCAGCATTTT	CASSRIDRGGNQPQHF
many	.	TRBV6-1	TRBJ1-1	TGTGCCAGCAGTGAAGCATCGGGGCTGAACACTGAAGCTTTCTTT	CASSEASGLNTEAFF
many	.	TRBV7-6	TRBJ2-2	TGTGCCAGCAGTCAAGCGGGCGGAGGATCCGGGGAGCTGTTTTTT	CASSQAGGGSGELFF
.	.	TRBV20-1	TRBJ1-1	TGCAGTGCTAGCGGGCGAACTGAAGCTTTCTTT	CSASGRTEAFF
.	TRBD1	TRBV20-1	TRBJ1-6	TGCAGTGCAAGACAGGGGGCGCATGATTCACCCCTCCACTTT	CSARQGAHDSPLHF
.	.	TRBV28	TRBJ2-2	TGTGCCAGCAGATCGGACGCCGGGCAGACCGGGGAGCTGTTTTTT	CASRSDAGQTGELFF
.	TRBD2	TRBV15	TRBJ2-1	TGTGCCACCAGCAGAGATAAGGGACTAGCAGGCAATGAGCAGTTCTTC	CATSRDKGLAGNEQFF
few	TRBD2	TRBV24-1	TRBJ2-1	TGTGCCACCATCGGGACTAGCGGGAGCTCCTACAATGAGCAGTTCTTC	CATIGTSGSSYNEQFF
.	.	TRBV6-2/TRBV6-3	TRBJ2-2	TGTGCCAGCACCCCTCTCAGGGACACCGGGGAGCTGTTTTTT	CASTPLRDTGELFF
few	TRBD2	TRBV29-1	TRBJ2-7	TGCAGCGCCGTAGGGCTAGCGGGGGGCCCAGGAGAGCAGTACTTC	CSAVGLAGGPGEQYF
few	.	TRBV6-5	TRBJ1-2	TGTGCCAGCAGTTTCACCGGCTATGGCTACACCTTC	CASSFTGYGYTF
.	TRBD1	TRBV20-1	TRBJ1-2	TGCAGTGCTACCAACTCTCCCTCGACAGGGCCCACTAGGGGCTACACCTTC	CSATNSPSTGPTRGYTF
few	.	TRBV7-9	TRBJ2-2	TGTGCCAGCAGCCTAGTCGTGGCAGCCGGGGAGCTGTTTTTT	CASSLVVAAGELFF
many	TRBD1	TRBV7-9	TRBJ2-1	TGTGCCAGCAGCTTACTCGGACAGGGAAGAAGCTCCTACAATGAGCAGTTCTTC	CASSLLGQGRSSYNEQFF
few	.	TRBV29-1	TRBJ1-3	TGCAGCGTTGGACAGGTTGGAAACACCATATATTTT	CSVGQVGNTIYF
few	TRBD1	TRBV7-9	TRBJ1-6	TGTGCCAGCAGGATAGGACAGGGCTTCTATAATTCACCCCTCCACTTT	CASRIGQGFYNSPLHF
.	.	TRBV20-1	TRBJ2-3	TGCAGTGCTAAGGGGGGAGGGGATACGCAGTATTTT	CSAKGGGDTQYF
many	TRBD1	TRBV27	TRBJ1-5	TGTGCCAGCAGTTTCCTCGGGGACAGGGCTCAGCCCCAGCATTTT	CASSFLGDRAQPQHF
few	TRBD1	TRBV7-9	TRBJ1-4	TGTGCCAGCAGCTTATCTTCCGGGACAGGGGGCGTGGAACTGTTTTTT	CASSLSSGTGGVELFF
many	.	TRBV7-2	TRBJ2-7	TGTGCCAGCAGCTTAGCGGCACCCTGGGAGCGCGAGCAGTACTTC	CASSLAAPWEREQYF
many	.	TRBV7-8	TRBJ2-5	TGTGCCAGCAGCTGGGGACATTGGGAGGCTGAGACCCAGTACTTC	CASSWGHWEAETQYF